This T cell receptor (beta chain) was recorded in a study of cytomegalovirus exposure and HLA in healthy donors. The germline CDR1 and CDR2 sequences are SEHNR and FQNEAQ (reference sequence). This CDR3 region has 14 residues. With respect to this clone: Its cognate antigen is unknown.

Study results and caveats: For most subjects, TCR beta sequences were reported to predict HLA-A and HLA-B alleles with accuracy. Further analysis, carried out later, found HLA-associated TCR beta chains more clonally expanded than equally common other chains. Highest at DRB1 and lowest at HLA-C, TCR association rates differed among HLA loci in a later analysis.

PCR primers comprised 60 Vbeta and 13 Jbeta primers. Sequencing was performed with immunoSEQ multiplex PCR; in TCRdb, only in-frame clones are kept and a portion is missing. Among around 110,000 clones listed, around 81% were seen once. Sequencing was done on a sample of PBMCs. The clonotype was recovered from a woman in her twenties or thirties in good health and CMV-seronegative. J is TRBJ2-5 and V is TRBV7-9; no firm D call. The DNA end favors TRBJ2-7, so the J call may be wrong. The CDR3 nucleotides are TGTGCCAGCAGCCCGCGAACAGCCCCCTACGAGCAGTACTTC. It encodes CASSPRTAPYEQYF.